The 28 T cell receptor beta chains in this list originate from one sample, sequenced in a study of blood T cell repertoires in COVID-19. This table comes from immunoSEQ multiplex PCR, and its TCRdb copy is limited to in-frame clones, with some not included. The repertoire includes around 180,000 clones, approximately 79% of them detected once, and 2.5% to 3% sits in the top ten. The sequenced material came from peripheral blood. These receptors all come from a woman over 75 with acute or convalescent COVID-19.

This sequence joins TRBV19 and TRBJ2-1, with 13 positions matching TRBD2. The CDR3 has 15 amino acids. The ends lost 4 bases at V and 8 bases at J; junction bases unmatched: 5. Germline values: CDR1 LNHDA, CDR2 SQIVND (reference sequence). The chain's CDR3 is CASSTGLAGVYEQFF. The CDR3 DNA reads TGTGCCAGTAGTACAGGACTAGCGGGAGTTTATGAGCAGTTCTTC. Full variable domain (outside the CDR3, taken from reference TRBV19 and TRBJ2-1): DGGITQSPKYLFRKEGQNVTLSCEQNLNHDAMYWYRQDPGQGLRLIYYSQIVNDFQKGDIAEGYSVSREKKESFPLTVTSAQKNPTAFYLCASSTGLAGVYEQFFGPGTRLTVL.

The V call is TRBV3-1 (or the pseudogene TRBV3-2), the J call TRBJ2-1; 9 nucleotides align to TRBD1. CDR3 length equals 15 residues. CDR1 is LGHDT, CDR2 YNNKEL, per germline (reference sequence). Losses at the gene ends were 6 bases for V and 3 bases for J; bases not matched to a gene: 6. CDR3 residues: CASSSGTGSYNEQFF. The CDR3 region has the DNA TGTGCCAGCAGTTCCGGGACAGGGAGCTACAATGAGCAGTTCTTC.

The chain employs TRBV27 and TRBJ2-7, with no clear D. In germline, CDR1 is MNHEY, CDR2 SMNVEV (reference sequence). The CDR3 length is 14 residues. With 0 bases removed from V and 0 bases from J, the gap between germline ends came to 6 bases. The CDR3 spells CASSLSLSSYEQYF. The CDR3, as DNA: TGTGCCAGCAGTTTATCCCTTTCCTCCTACGAGCAGTACTTC.

The chain combines TRBV5-8 with TRBJ2-7; 7 nucleotides line up with TRBD1. Per the germline V gene, CDR1 is SGHTS and CDR2 is YDEGEE. There are 15 residues in the CDR3. Trimming removed 0 bases from V and 1 base from J; junction bases left unmatched: 4. DNA for the CDR3: TGTGCCAGCAGCTTGGGAGGACAGGAGTCCTACGAGCAGTACTTC. It encodes CASSLGGQESYEQYF.

The chain has TRBV18 and TRBJ2-5; the D gene is possibly TRBD1 (6 bases). Germline CDR1 and CDR2: KGHSH and LQKENI. Trimming removed 4 bases at V and 4 bases at J, with 10 bases between. The CDR3 has 13 residues. The CDR3 coding sequence is TGTGCCAGCTCACGGCAGGGGCGAGAGACCCAGTACTTC. Translating gives CASSRQGRETQYF.

This clone has more than one count but fewer than ten. The chain couples TRBV2 to TRBJ2-2, with 8 bases that match TRBD1. The CDR3 spans 15 residues. With 10 bases clipped from V and 2 bases from J, the junction kept 9 bases outside the gene matches. CDR1 and CDR2 from the germline V gene are SNHLY and FYNNEI. CDR3 loop: CATKPGQGNTGELFF. DNA for the CDR3: TGTGCCACCAAACCTGGACAGGGAAACACCGGGGAGCTGTTTTTT.

This clone was observed a single time. This chain links TRBV19 with TRBJ1-1; TRBD1 is a possible D gene (5 bases). Trimming pared 7 bases from V and 5 bases from J, leaving 11 bases between. The CDR3 has 12 amino acids. CDR1 and CDR2 from the germline V gene are LNHDA and SQIVND (reference sequence). CDR3 nucleotides: TGTGCCAGTACCGGGGGGTGGACTGAAGCTTTCTTT. Translating it yields CASTGGWTEAFF.

This chain uses TRBV4-2 with TRBJ1-4, with D uncertain. CDR3 length: 14 amino acids. V was trimmed by 0 bases and J by 5 bases, leaving 7 bases between them. Germline assignment: CDR1 LGHNA and CDR2 YNFKEQ. CDR3 DNA sequence: TGTGCCAGCAGCCAAGATCCCGGGAATGAAAAACTGTTTTTT. Protein product: CASSQDPGNEKLFF.

This chain connects TRBV14 to TRBJ1-1, with a tentative D call TRBD1 (5 bases). The CDR3 is made up of 15 amino acids. V was clipped by 1 base and J by 3 bases, with 12 bases between them. Germline V CDR1 and CDR2: SGHDN, FVKESK. The CDR3 DNA reads as TGTGCCAGCAGCCAAGTACTTGGGGGGGACACTGAAGCTTTCTTT. Encoded protein: CASSQVLGGDTEAFF. Full variable domain (outside the CDR3, taken from reference TRBV14 and TRBJ1-1): EAGVTQFPSHSVIEKGQTVTLRCDPISGHDNLYWYRRVMGKEIKFLLHFVKESKQDESGMPNNRFLAERTGGTYSTLKVQPAELEDSGVYFCASSQVLGGDTEAFFGQGTRLTVV.

The chain is built from TRBV11-2 and TRBJ2-7; TRBD2 matches 10 bases. From germline, CDR1 is SGHAT and CDR2 FQNNGV. This CDR3 is 14 amino acids long. V was pared by 6 bases and J by 2 bases, with 4 bases of the junction left unmatched. The DNA for the CDR3 is TGTGCCAGCAGTTTTGGGACTAGCGCCTACGAGCAGTACTTC. Translated: CASSFGTSAYEQYF.

The genes are TRBV5-1 and TRBJ2-3, with 10 positions matching TRBD2. Germline lookup yields CDR1 SGHRS and CDR2 YFSETQ. The CDR3 is 16 amino acids. The V and J ends lost 2 bases and 0 bases, in that order; junction bases with no gene match: 3. CDR3 DNA sequence: TGCGCCAGCAGCTTCGGACTAGCGGAGAGCACAGATACGCAGTATTTT. Its protein is CASSFGLAESTDTQYF.

The chain uses TRBV2 and TRBJ1-2; D remains unclear. The length of the CDR3 is 14 residues. V lost 3 bases and J lost 2, with 10 bases in between. The germline V gene has CDR1 SNHLY and CDR2 FYNNEI. The CDR3 loop reads CASSEEAGNYGYTF. The CDR3 bases are TGTGCCAGCAGTGAGGAGGCGGGGAACTATGGCTACACCTTC. The full variable domain, in which reference TRBV2 and TRBJ1-2 provide the parts outside the CDR3, is EPEVTQTPSHQVTQMGQEVILRCVPISNHLYFYWYRQILGQKVEFLVSFYNNEISEKSEIFDDQFSVERPDGSNFTLKIRSTKLEDSAMYFCASSEEAGNYGYTFGSGTRLTVV.

This rearrangement joins TRBV9 to TRBJ2-7, with 11 bases that match TRBD2. V lost 0 bases to trimming and J lost 6 bases; unmatched junction nucleotides: 5. This CDR3 is 15 amino acids long. Germline loops: CDR1 SGDLS, CDR2 YYNGEE. CDR3 residues: CASSVGTSGSSEQYF. CDR3 DNA sequence: TGTGCCAGCAGCGTAGGAACTAGCGGGAGTAGCGAGCAGTACTTC.

The genes are TRBV7-3 and TRBJ2-2, with D unclear. There are 14 residues in the CDR3. V was cut by 2 bases and J by 5 bases, with 9 bases left in between. Germline V gene data show CDR1 as SGHTA and CDR2 as FQGTGA. The CDR3 sequence is CASSLSGVTGELFF. The CDR3 DNA is TGTGCCAGCAGCTTATCAGGTGTTACCGGGGAGCTGTTTTTT.

This sequence joins TRBV28 and TRBJ1-2, with 8 bases lining up with TRBD1. The CDR3 runs to 15 residues. V trimming: 6 bases; J trimming: 5 bases; junction bases outside the gene matches: 11. The germline gives CDR1 MDHEN, CDR2 SYDVKM. CDR3 bases: TGTGCCAGCAGCTTAGGACAGGGTGAAATTTATGGCTACACCTTC. This codes for CASSLGQGEIYGYTF.

Of note for this clone: Compared with germline, one end of the junction differs, possibly owing to a read error. The genes are TRBV6-5 and TRBJ2-7; possibly TRBD1 for D (5 bases). Germline CDR1 and CDR2: MNHEY and SVGAGI. The CDR3 totals 13 residues. CDR3 amino acids: CASMRRESGQCDF. In DNA form, the CDR3 reads TGTGCCAGCATGCGCCGAGAATCAGGGCAATGCGACTTC.

The chain's CDR3 is CASSPGFTNEKLFF. In nucleotides, the CDR3 is TGTGCCAGCAGCCCAGGGTTTACTAATGAAAAACTGTTTTTT. The J gene is TRBJ1-4, the V gene TRBV6-5; weak D call: TRBD1 (5 bases). Trimming stripped 6 bases from V and 2 bases from J, with 10 bases between. The length of the CDR3 is 14 residues. Per germline, CDR1 MNHEY and CDR2 SVGAGI.

The rearrangement links TRBV2 to TRBJ1-1; 7 bases agree with TRBD1. CDR1 is SNHLY, CDR2 FYNNEI, per germline. The CDR3 is 15 residues long. V dropped 6 bases and J dropped 8; count of bases not matched to a gene: 15. DNA of the CDR3: TGTGCCAGCAGCGCACAGACAGGGTCACTATCGGAAGCTTTCTTT. Translation gives CASSAQTGSLSEAFF.

CDR3 DNA sequence: TGTGCCAGCTCGCCGGGGGGGTCTGCGGCTGAAGCTTTCTTT. Amino acid sequence: CASSPGGSAAEAFF. The chain employs TRBV18 and TRBJ1-1, with D tentatively TRBD1 (5 bases). V was clipped by 6 bases and J by 6 bases, with 17 bases between them. Germline V gene data show CDR1 as KGHSH and CDR2 as LQKENI. The CDR3 is 14 amino acids.

This clone showed up just a few times. V gene TRBV5-8 combines with J gene TRBJ1-4, with TRBD1 matching 7 bases. With V trimmed by 4 bases and J by 7 bases, 13 bases remained unmatched. The CDR3 covers 16 residues. Germline CDR1 SGHTS, CDR2 YDEGEE. Here the CDR3 reads CASSPGETGSGEKLFF. CDR3 sequence (DNA): TGTGCCAGCAGCCCGGGAGAGACAGGGAGCGGTGAAAAACTGTTTTTT.

Of note for this clone: Germline is not matched at one junction end, which may reflect a read error. The chain combines TRBV28 with TRBJ2-4; 8 nucleotides align to TRBD1. This CDR3 is 12 amino acids long. From germline, CDR1 is MDHEN and CDR2 SYDVKM. The CDR3 reads CASSLPQGASHF. CDR3 DNA: TGTGCCAGCAGTTTACCCCAGGGGGCCTCGCACTTC.

This clone was detected a few times. The chain couples TRBV7-9 to TRBJ1-4; maybe TRBD1 (6 bases). The CDR3 contains 15 residues. Germline assignment: CDR1 SEHNR and CDR2 FQNEAQ (reference sequence). V lost 4 bases and J lost 3, with 12 bases in between. This chain's CDR3 is CASSSLQGSNEKLFF. In nucleotides, the CDR3 is TGTGCCAGCAGCTCTCTTCAGGGGTCTAATGAAAAACTGTTTTTT.

The genes are TRBV24-1 and TRBJ2-3; TRBD2 is a possible D gene (6 bases). This CDR3 comprises 14 residues. Germline V lookup: CDR1 KGHDR, CDR2 SFDVKD. The V end lost 6 bases, the J end lost 2 bases, and 11 bases lay between the germline ends. The CDR3 protein is CATSIAESTDTQYF. The CDR3 DNA is TGTGCCACCAGTATAGCGGAATCCACAGATACGCAGTATTTT.

This CDR3 is CASSVGQGEPEAFF. In nucleotides, the CDR3 is TGTGCCAGCAGCGTAGGACAGGGGGAGCCTGAAGCTTTCTTT. This chain uses TRBV9 with TRBJ1-1, with 9 bases that match TRBD1. J was trimmed by 6 bases and V by 0 bases; bases with no gene match: 3. In germline, CDR1 is SGDLS, CDR2 YYNGEE. CDR3 length: 14 amino acids.

The chain links TRBV5-4 to TRBJ2-1; 12 bases match TRBD2. This CDR3 is built from 19 residues. Germline V lookup: CDR1 SGHNT, CDR2 YYREEE (reference sequence). V dropped 1 base and J dropped 4; count of bases not matched to a gene: 12. The CDR3: CASSLQRTSGNENYNEQFF. CDR3 sequence (DNA): TGTGCCAGCAGCTTGCAAAGGACTAGCGGGAATGAGAATTACAATGAGCAGTTCTTC.

This rearrangement joins TRBV18 to TRBJ1-6; 9 bases are shared with TRBD1. CDR1 and CDR2 from the germline V gene are KGHSH and LQKENI. CDR3 length: 16 amino acids. V lost 6 bases to trimming and J lost 5 bases; unmatched junction nucleotides: 8. CDR3 loop: CASSRDRDRDNSPLHF. The CDR3, as DNA: TGTGCCAGCTCCAGGGACCGGGACAGGGATAATTCACCCCTCCACTTT.

The V call is TRBV9, the J call TRBJ2-1, with 9 bases aligning to TRBD2. CDR3 length: 19 amino acids. V was clipped by 3 bases and J by 9 bases; unmatched bases: 22. In germline, CDR1 is SGDLS, CDR2 YYNGEE. CDR3 in amino acids: CASSEGMTKAGGLYGEQFF. The CDR3 DNA sequence: TGTGCCAGCAGCGAGGGGATGACTAAAGCGGGAGGTCTCTATGGTGAGCAGTTCTTC.

The chain has TRBV5-4 and TRBJ2-6; tentatively, D is TRBD2 (7 bases). Trimming removed 6 bases from V and 3 bases from J, with 16 bases in between. CDR1 and CDR2 from the germline V gene are SGHNT and YYREEE (reference sequence). The CDR3 is 16 residues long. CDR3 in amino acids: CASTRGGALGANVLTF. The CDR3 DNA reads TGTGCCAGCACCCGAGGGGGGGCGCTTGGGGCCAACGTCCTGACTTTC.